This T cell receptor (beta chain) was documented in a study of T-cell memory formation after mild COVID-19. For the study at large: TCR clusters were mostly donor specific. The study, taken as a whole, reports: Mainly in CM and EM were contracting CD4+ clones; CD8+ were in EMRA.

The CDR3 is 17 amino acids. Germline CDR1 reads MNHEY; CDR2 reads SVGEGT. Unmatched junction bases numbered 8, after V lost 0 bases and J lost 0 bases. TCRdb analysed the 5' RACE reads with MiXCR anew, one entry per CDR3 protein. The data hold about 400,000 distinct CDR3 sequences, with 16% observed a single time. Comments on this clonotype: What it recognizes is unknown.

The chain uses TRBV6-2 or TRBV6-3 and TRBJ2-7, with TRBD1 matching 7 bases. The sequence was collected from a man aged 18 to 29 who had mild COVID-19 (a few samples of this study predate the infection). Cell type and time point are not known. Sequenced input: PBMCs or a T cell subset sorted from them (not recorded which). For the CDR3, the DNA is TGTGCCAGCAGTTACTCGAGAGAGACAGGGAGCTCCTACGAGCAGTACGTC. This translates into CASSYSRETGSSYEQYV.